This T cell receptor (beta chain) was sequenced during a study of blood T cells in healthy people across ages. The use of a sample-barcoded 5' primer and a J-beta primer mix characterized a second PCR of about 7 to 12 cycles. MiXCR, run by TCRdb on the 5' RACE reads, gives a single entry per CDR3 protein. The data hold roughly 900,000 distinct CDR3 sequences, with around 26% observed a single time. The CDR3 contains 13 residues. Germline V CDR1 and CDR2: SGHDT, YYEEEE. Trimming cost V 4 bases and J 3 bases, with 5 bases left between them. This clonotype was picked up many times. The V gene is TRBV5-6, the J gene TRBJ2-6; D ambiguous. Sequenced input: blood. This receptor was taken from a woman of 80 years or more in good health. CDR3: CASSRVGANVLTF. CDR3 coding DNA: TGTGCCAGCAGCCGAGTTGGGGCCAACGTCCTGACTTTC.